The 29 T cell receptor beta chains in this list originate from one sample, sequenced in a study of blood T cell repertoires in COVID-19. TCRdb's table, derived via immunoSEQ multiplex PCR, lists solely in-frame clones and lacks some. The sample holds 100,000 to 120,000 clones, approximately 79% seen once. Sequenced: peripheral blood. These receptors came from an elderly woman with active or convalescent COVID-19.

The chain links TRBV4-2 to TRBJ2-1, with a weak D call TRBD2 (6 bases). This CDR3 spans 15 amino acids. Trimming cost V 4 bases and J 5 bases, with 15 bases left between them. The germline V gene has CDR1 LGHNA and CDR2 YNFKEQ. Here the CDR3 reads CASSRRTNPDNEQFF. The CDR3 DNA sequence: TGTGCCAGCAGCCGCCGGACTAACCCGGACAATGAGCAGTTCTTC.

The CDR3 loop is CASSLSGASNEQFF. The CDR3 nucleotides read TGCGCCAGCAGCTTAAGCGGAGCCTCAAATGAGCAGTTCTTC. The rearrangement joins TRBV5-1 to TRBJ2-1; tentative D call: TRBD2 (5 bases). Per the germline V gene, CDR1 is SGHRS and CDR2 is YFSETQ. Trimming left V 2 bases short and J 7 bases short, with 13 bases between. The CDR3 has 14 amino acids.

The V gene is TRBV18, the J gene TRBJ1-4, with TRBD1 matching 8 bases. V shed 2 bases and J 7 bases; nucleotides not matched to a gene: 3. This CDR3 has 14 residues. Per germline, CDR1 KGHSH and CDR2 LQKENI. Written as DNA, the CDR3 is TGTGCCAGCTCACCATCGGGGACAGGTGAAAAACTGTTTTTT. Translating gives CASSPSGTGEKLFF.

The CDR3 protein is CASKPGQGRYEQYF. For the CDR3, the DNA is TGTGCCAGCAAGCCGGGACAGGGGCGCTACGAGCAGTACTTC. This chain joins TRBV6-5 and TRBJ2-7; 10 nucleotides agree with TRBD1. Germline CDR1 reads MNHEY; CDR2 reads SVGAGI. The CDR3 loop spans 14 amino acids. Unmatched junction bases numbered 6, after V lost 7 bases and J lost 3 bases.

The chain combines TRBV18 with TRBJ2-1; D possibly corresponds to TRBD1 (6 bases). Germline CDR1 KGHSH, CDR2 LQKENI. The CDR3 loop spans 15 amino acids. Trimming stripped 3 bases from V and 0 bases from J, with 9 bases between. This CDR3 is CASSPGASSYNEQFF. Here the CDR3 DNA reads TGTGCCAGCTCACCGGGGGCAAGCTCCTACAATGAGCAGTTCTTC. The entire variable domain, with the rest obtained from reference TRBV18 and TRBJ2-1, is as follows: NAGVMQNPRHLVRRRGQEARLRCSPMKGHSHVYWYRQLPEEGLKFMVYLQKENIIDESGMPKERFSAEFPKEGPSILRIQQVVRGDSAAYFCASSPGASSYNEQFFGPGTRLTVL.

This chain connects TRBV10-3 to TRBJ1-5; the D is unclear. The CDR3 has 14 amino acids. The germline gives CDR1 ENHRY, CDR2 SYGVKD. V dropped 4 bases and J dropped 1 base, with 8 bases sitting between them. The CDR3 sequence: CAISVGRSNQPQHF. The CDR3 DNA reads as TGTGCCATCAGTGTAGGCAGGAGCAATCAGCCCCAGCATTTT.

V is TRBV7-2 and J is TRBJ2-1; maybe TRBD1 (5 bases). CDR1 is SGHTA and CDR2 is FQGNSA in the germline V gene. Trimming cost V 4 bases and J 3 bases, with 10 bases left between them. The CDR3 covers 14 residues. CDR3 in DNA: TGTGCCAGCAGCTGGGGCCTGAACTACAATGAGCAGTTCTTC. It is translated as CASSWGLNYNEQFF.

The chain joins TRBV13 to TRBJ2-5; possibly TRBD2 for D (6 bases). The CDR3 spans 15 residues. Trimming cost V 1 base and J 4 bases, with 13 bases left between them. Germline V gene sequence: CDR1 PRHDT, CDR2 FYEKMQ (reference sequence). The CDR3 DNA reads TGTGCCAGCAGCTTAGAAAGTCTGGGGGGAGAGACCCAGTACTTC. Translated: CASSLESLGGETQYF.

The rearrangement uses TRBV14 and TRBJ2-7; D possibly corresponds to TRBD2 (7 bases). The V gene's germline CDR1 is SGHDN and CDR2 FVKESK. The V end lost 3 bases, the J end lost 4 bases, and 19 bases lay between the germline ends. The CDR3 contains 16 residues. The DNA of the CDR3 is TGTGCCAGCAGCCATGTACCTGGGGGGGGCTCTTACGAGCAGTACTTC. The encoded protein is CASSHVPGGGSYEQYF.

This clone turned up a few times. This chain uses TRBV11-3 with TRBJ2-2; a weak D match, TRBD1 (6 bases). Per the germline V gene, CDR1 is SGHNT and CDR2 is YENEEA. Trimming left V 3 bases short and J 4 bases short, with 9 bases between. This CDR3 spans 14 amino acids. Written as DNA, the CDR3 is TGTGCCAGCAGCTTCGGACAGTTCACCGGGGAGCTGTTTTTT. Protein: CASSFGQFTGELFF.

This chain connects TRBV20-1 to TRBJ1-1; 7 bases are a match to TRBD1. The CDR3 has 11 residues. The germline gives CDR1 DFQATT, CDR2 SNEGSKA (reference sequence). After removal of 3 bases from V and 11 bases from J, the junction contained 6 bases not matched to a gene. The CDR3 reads CSARQTGRAFF. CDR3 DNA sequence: TGCAGTGCTAGGCAGACAGGGAGGGCTTTCTTT.

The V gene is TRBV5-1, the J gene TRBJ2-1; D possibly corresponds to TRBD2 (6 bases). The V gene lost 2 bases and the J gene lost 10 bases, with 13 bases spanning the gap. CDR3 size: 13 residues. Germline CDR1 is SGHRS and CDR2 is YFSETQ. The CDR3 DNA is TGCGCCAGCAGCTTTTTAGTAGGACTAGAGCAGTTCTTC. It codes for CASSFLVGLEQFF.

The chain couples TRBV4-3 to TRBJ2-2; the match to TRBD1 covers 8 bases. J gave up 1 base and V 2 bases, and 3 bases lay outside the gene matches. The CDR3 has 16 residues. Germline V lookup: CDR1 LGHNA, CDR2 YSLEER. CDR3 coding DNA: TGCGCCAGCAGCCAACACGGGACAGGGAACACCGGGGAGCTGTTTTTT. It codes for CASSQHGTGNTGELFF.

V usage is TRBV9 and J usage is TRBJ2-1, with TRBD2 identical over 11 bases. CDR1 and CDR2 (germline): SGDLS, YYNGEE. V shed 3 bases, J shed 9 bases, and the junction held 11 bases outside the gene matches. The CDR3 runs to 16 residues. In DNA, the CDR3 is TGTGCCAGCAGCGCCATGACTAGCGGGATTGGCGGTGAGCAGTTCTTC. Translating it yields CASSAMTSGIGGEQFF. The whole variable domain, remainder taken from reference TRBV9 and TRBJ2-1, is DSGVTQTPKHLITATGQRVTLRCSPRSGDLSVYWYQQSLDQGLQFLIQYYNGEERAKGNILERFSAQQFPDLHSELNLSSLELGDSALYFCASSAMTSGIGGEQFFGPGTRLTVL.

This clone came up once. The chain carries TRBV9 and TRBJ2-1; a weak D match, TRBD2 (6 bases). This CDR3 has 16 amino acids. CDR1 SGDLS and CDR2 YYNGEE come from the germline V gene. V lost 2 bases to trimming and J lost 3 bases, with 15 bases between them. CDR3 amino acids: CASSVSGGVIYNEQFF. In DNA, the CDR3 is TGTGCCAGCAGCGTCTCCGGGGGAGTTATCTACAATGAGCAGTTCTTC.

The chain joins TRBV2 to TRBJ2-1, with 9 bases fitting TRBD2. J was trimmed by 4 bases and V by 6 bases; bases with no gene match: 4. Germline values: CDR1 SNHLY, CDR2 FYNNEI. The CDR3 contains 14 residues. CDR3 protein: CASSQGLAYNEQFF. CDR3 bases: TGTGCCAGCAGCCAAGGACTAGCGTACAATGAGCAGTTCTTC.

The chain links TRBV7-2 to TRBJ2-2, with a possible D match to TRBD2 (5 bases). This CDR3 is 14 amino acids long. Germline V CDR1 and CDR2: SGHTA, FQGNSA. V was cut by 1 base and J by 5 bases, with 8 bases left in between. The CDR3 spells CASSLGTGTGELFF. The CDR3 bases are TGTGCCAGCAGCTTAGGCACGGGAACCGGGGAGCTGTTTTTT. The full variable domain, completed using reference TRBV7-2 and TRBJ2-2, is GAGVSQSPSNKVTEKGKDVELRCDPISGHTALYWYRQSLGQGLEFLIYFQGNSAPDKSGLPSDRFSAERTGGSVSTLTIQRTQQEDSAVYLCASSLGTGTGELFFGEGSRLTVL.

CDR3 in DNA: TGTGCCAGCTCCCGTGCCCAAACCGGGACAGGCACCTACGAGCAGTACTTC. As protein: CASSRAQTGTGTYEQYF. The chain joins TRBV18 to TRBJ2-7, with 8 bases matching TRBD1. The CDR3 has 17 amino acids. Trimming at V came to 6 bases and at J to 2 bases, leaving 15 bases not matched to a gene. Germline assignment: CDR1 KGHSH and CDR2 LQKENI.

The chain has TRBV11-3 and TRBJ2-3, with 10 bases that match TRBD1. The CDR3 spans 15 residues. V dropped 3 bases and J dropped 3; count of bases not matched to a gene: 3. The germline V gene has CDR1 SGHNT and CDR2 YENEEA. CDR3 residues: CASSFRDRGTDTQYF. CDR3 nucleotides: TGTGCCAGCAGCTTTCGGGACAGGGGTACAGATACGCAGTATTTT.

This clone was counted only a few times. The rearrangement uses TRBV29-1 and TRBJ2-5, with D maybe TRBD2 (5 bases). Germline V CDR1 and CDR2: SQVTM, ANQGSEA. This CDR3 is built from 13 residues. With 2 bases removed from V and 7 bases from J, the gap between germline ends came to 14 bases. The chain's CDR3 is CSVEMAVRGTQYF. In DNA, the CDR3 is TGCAGCGTTGAAATGGCTGTCCGGGGGACCCAGTACTTC.

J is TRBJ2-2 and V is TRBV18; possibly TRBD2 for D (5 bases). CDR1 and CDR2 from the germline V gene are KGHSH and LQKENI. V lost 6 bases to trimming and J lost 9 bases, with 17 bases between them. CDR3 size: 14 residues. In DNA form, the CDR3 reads TGTGCCAGCTCCAGTTCGGGGAGTGGCTGGGAGCTGTTTTTT. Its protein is CASSSSGSGWELFF.

CDR3 nucleotide sequence: TGTGCCAGCTCACCACTTAGAGAGACCCAGTACTTC. Its translation: CASSPLRETQYF. The chain joins TRBV18 to TRBJ2-5; D is unresolved. V shed 1 base and J shed 4 bases, with 4 bases lying between them. Germline V lookup: CDR1 KGHSH, CDR2 LQKENI. The CDR3 has 12 amino acids.

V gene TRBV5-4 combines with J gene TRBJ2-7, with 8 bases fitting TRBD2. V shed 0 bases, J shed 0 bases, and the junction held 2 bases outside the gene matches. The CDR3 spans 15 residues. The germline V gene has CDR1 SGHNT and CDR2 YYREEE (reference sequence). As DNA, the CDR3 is TGTGCCAGCAGCTTGGCGGGGGGGACCTCCTACGAGCAGTACTTC. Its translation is CASSLAGGTSYEQYF.

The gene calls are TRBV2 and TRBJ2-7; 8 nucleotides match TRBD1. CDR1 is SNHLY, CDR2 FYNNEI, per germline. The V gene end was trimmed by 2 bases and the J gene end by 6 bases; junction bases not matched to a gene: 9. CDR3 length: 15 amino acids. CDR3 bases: TGTGCCAGCAGTGAACTCAGACAGGGGTCGGGCGAGCAGTACTTC. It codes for CASSELRQGSGEQYF.

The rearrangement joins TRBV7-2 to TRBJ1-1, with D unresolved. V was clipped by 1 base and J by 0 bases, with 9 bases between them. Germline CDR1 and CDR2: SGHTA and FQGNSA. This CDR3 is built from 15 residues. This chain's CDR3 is CASSLEGGMNTEAFF. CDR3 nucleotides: TGTGCCAGCAGCTTAGAAGGCGGGATGAACACTGAAGCTTTCTTT.

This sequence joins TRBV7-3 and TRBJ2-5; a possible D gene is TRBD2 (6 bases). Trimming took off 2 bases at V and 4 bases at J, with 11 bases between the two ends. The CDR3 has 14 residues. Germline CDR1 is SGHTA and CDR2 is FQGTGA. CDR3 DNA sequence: TGTGCCAGCAGCTTAGGACCAGCGGGAGAGACCCAGTACTTC. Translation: CASSLGPAGETQYF.

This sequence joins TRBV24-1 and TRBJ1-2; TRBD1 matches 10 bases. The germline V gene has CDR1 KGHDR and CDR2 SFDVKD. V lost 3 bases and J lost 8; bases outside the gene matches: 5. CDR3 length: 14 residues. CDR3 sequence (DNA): TGTGCCACCAGTGATCCAGGGACAGGGGAGGGCTACACCTTC. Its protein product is CATSDPGTGEGYTF.

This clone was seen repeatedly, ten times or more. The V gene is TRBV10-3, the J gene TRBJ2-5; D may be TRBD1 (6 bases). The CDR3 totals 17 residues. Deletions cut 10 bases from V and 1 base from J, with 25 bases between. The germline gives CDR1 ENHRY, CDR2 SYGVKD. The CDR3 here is CATSAGRGELRQETQYF. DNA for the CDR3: TGTGCCACATCCGCAGGCAGGGGCGAATTGCGCCAAGAGACCCAGTACTTC.

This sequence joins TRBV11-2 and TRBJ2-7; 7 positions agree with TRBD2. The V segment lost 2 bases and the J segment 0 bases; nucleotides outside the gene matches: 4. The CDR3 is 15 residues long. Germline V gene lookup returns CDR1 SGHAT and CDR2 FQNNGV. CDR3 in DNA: TGTGCCAGCAGCTTACGTAGCGGGCACTCCTACGAGCAGTACTTC. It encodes CASSLRSGHSYEQYF.